This entry is about one T cell receptor (beta chain). Its antigen is unidentified. Relapse after autologous stem cell transplantation occurred in every patient, and brentuximab vedotin exposure varied. The data are from a study of PD-1 blockade in classical Hodgkin lymphoma. Study-level results: Baseline TCR diversity was reportedly lower in newly diagnosed patients than in healthy donors. It was reported as lower still in relapsed/refractory patients. By C4D1 there was a significant rise in CD4+ TCR diversity but not in CD8+ TCR diversity.

This table comes from immunoSEQ multiplex PCR, and its TCRdb copy is limited to in-frame clones, with some not included. Of approximately 27,000 clones in the sample, 85% to 90% were seen once. Sequencing used peripheral blood mononuclear cells (PBMCs), obtained at baseline. The sequence came from a human donor with classical Hodgkin lymphoma.

CDR3 coding DNA: TGTGCCAGCAGCTTAGGGGGCACCGGGGAGCTGTTTTTT. It codes for CASSLGGTGELFF. The chain has TRBV11-3 and TRBJ2-2, with D hard to call. Trimming removed 1 base from V and 4 bases from J, with 4 bases in between. This CDR3 region has 13 residues. Germline V gene lookup returns CDR1 SGHNT and CDR2 YENEEA.